What follows are 16 T cell receptor beta chains derived from one specimen sequenced in a study of shared T cell receptors in the human thymus. Produced via immunoSEQ multiplex PCR; TCRdb's table is partial and in-frame only. The sample has hundreds of thousands of clones, over 90% seen once. Sample: thymocytes. The receptor source for this set is a human donor.

CDR3: CASSPRGTSGSIRTGELFF. CDR3 DNA: TGTGCCAGCTCACCGCGGGGGACTAGCGGGAGTATTCGCACCGGGGAGCTGTTTTTT. This chain uses TRBV18 with TRBJ2-2; 14 bases line up with TRBD2. The germline V gene has CDR1 KGHSH and CDR2 LQKENI. The CDR3 extends over 19 amino acids. Unmatched junction bases numbered 10, after V lost 3 bases and J lost 4 bases.

Worth noting for this clone: In the same sample, other DNA sequences code for this CDR3. V is TRBV5-1 and J is TRBJ2-5; the D call may be TRBD1 or TRBD2 (5 bases each). V dropped 3 bases and J dropped 2 bases, with 11 bases sitting between them. Germline loops: CDR1 SGHRS, CDR2 YFSETQ. This CDR3 region has 14 residues. CDR3 nucleotides: TGCGCCAGCAGCTCCCGGGACCGTCAAGAGACCCAGTACTTC. Encoded protein: CASSSRDRQETQYF.

The chain has TRBV5-4 and TRBJ2-1, with D possibly being TRBD2 (6 bases). CDR3 length equals 16 residues. CDR1 is SGHNT, CDR2 YYREEE, per germline (reference sequence). Trimming removed 3 bases at V and 0 bases at J, with 13 bases between. CDR3 in amino acids: CASSSTSSDSYNEQFF. The CDR3 DNA is TGTGCCAGCAGCTCAACCTCTAGCGACTCCTACAATGAGCAGTTCTTC.

The genes are TRBV19 and TRBJ1-5; tentatively, D is TRBD1 (6 bases). The CDR3 covers 17 residues. The ends were cut back, 5 bases at V and 4 bases at J, with 21 bases in the middle. Germline V gene sequence: CDR1 LNHDA, CDR2 SQIVND (reference sequence). CDR3 sequence (DNA): TGTGCCAGTAGTCCCGGACAGAAAGGGGAGCGGAATCAGCCCCAGCATTTT. Encoded protein: CASSPGQKGERNQPQHF.

The chain employs TRBV10-3 and TRBJ2-7, with D unclear. Germline CDR1 ENHRY, CDR2 SYGVKD. The CDR3 extends over 17 amino acids. Trimming shortened V by 6 bases and J by 1 base, and 22 bases separated the two germline ends. CDR3 in amino acids: CAISLVDSNLSSYEQYF. In DNA form, the CDR3 reads TGTGCCATCAGCCTTGTCGACTCCAACCTCAGTTCCTACGAGCAGTACTTC.

V usage is TRBV5-1 and J usage is TRBJ2-2; D is ambiguous. This CDR3 is built from 16 residues. V was shortened by 4 bases and J by 4 bases, with 17 bases between the two germline ends. The germline CDR1 and CDR2 sequences are SGHRS and YFSETQ. The CDR3 DNA sequence: TGCGCCAGCAGCCCTCCGCCGAATTTAGCCACCGGGGAGCTGTTTTTT. Protein: CASSPPPNLATGELFF.

V usage is TRBV9 and J usage is TRBJ2-4; D tentatively fits TRBD1 or TRBD2 (5 bases each). Germline CDR1 SGDLS, CDR2 YYNGEE. The CDR3 contains 16 residues. The ends were cut back, 3 bases at V and 4 bases at J, with 17 bases in the middle. This CDR3 is CASSGPPGTPKNIQYF. The DNA of the CDR3 is TGTGCCAGCAGCGGACCTCCCGGGACCCCAAAAAACATTCAGTACTTC.

The chain employs TRBV5-1 and TRBJ2-1; D is perhaps TRBD1 or TRBD2 (5 bases each). CDR3 size: 18 residues. V was pared by 2 bases and J by 7 bases, with 25 bases between. CDR1 and CDR2 (germline): SGHRS, YFSETQ. The DNA of the CDR3 is TGCGCCAGCAGCTTAGTACGACCCCGGACGGGTTGGGGGAATGAGCAGTTCTTC. It is translated as CASSLVRPRTGWGNEQFF.

The chain links TRBV7-6 to TRBJ1-5; 10 bases align to TRBD1. From germline, CDR1 is SGHVS and CDR2 FNYEAQ. The ends lost 1 base at V and 0 bases at J; junction bases unmatched: 3. CDR3 size: 17 residues. In DNA form, the CDR3 reads TGTGCCAGCAGCTTAGGAGGACAGGGGGTTAGCAATCAGCCCCAGCATTTT. Residues: CASSLGGQGVSNQPQHF.

The CDR3 DNA reads TGTGCCAGCAGCCTTGTGAGGTCGCTCTCCTCTGGAAACACCATATATTTT. This encodes CASSLVRSLSSGNTIYF. The rearrangement joins TRBV28 to TRBJ1-3, with no clear D. V lost 6 bases and J 0 bases, leaving 18 bases between the germline ends. Germline V lookup: CDR1 MDHEN, CDR2 SYDVKM. The CDR3 runs to 17 residues. The whole variable domain, remainder taken from reference TRBV28 and TRBJ1-3, is DVKVTQSSRYLVKRTGEKVFLECVQDMDHENMFWYRQDPGLGLRLIYFSYDVKMKEKGDIPEGYSVSREKKERFSLILESASTNQTSMYLCASSLVRSLSSGNTIYFGEGSWLTVV.

This clone was seen only once. In the same sample, other DNA sequences code for this CDR3. The V call is TRBV5-1, the J call TRBJ1-3, with D unresolved. This CDR3 has 12 amino acids. Looked up from germline, CDR1 is SGHRS and CDR2 is YFSETQ. V was trimmed by 2 bases and J by 3 bases, leaving 3 bases between them. This chain's CDR3 is CASSLGGNTIYF. CDR3 nucleotide sequence: TGCGCCAGCAGCTTAGGTGGAAACACCATATATTTT.

The chain is built from TRBV7-2 and TRBJ2-3, with TRBD2 matching over 7 bases. V shed 9 bases and J 1 base; nucleotides not matched to a gene: 10. The CDR3 covers 15 residues. CDR1 is SGHTA, CDR2 FQGNSA, per germline. The CDR3 loop reads CARIRLADRTDTQYF. In DNA form, the CDR3 reads TGTGCCAGAATCCGACTAGCCGACCGCACAGATACGCAGTATTTT.

This rearrangement joins TRBV5-6 to TRBJ1-4; D might be TRBD1 (5 bases). This CDR3 spans 15 amino acids. Trimming pared 4 bases from V and 4 bases from J, leaving 14 bases between. Germline CDR1 reads SGHDT; CDR2 reads YYEEEE. The CDR3 reads CASSPEGQFNEKLFF. The CDR3, as DNA: TGTGCCAGCAGCCCTGAGGGGCAGTTTAATGAAAAACTGTTTTTT.

V is TRBV5-4 and J is TRBJ2-7; 11 bases line up with TRBD1. The CDR3 runs to 16 residues. Germline V gives CDR1 SGHNT, CDR2 YYREEE (reference sequence). Trimming cost V 1 base and J 6 bases; bases outside gene matches: 9. Here the CDR3 reads CASSLRYRDRGFEQYF. CDR3 nucleotide sequence: TGTGCCAGCAGCTTGCGCTACCGGGACAGGGGGTTCGAGCAGTACTTC.

The V call is TRBV25-1, the J call TRBJ1-2, with D tentatively TRBD1 (5 bases). V was clipped by 2 bases and J by 2 bases, with 18 bases between them. Germline-derived CDR1 and CDR2 are MGHDK and SYGVNS. The CDR3 runs to 17 residues. CDR3 in amino acids: CASSEGRAGNLNYGYTF. The CDR3 DNA is TGTGCCAGCAGTGAAGGCAGGGCAGGAAACTTAAACTATGGCTACACCTTC.

The chain carries TRBV5-1 and TRBJ1-3, with TRBD1 identical over 10 bases. The CDR3 contains 21 residues. Losses at the gene ends were 4 bases for V and 0 bases for J; bases not matched to a gene: 19. CDR1 is SGHRS and CDR2 is YFSETQ in the germline V gene. In DNA, the CDR3 is TGCGCCAGCAGCCAAAAACCGGGACAGGGGCCTTTCGGGGACTCTGGAAACACCATATATTTT. Protein product: CASSQKPGQGPFGDSGNTIYF.